These 4 T cell receptor beta chains were all obtained from the same sample, sequenced in a study of response to subunit inactivated influenza vaccine. TCRdb fed the RT-PCR reads into MiXCR, producing one record per CDR3 protein. The top ten clones hold more than 9.5% of a sample with around 580,000 distinct CDR3 sequences, about 14% of them seen once. The sample was PBMCs from blood, taken about 12 days after vaccination. The receptor source for this set is a middle-aged man who received an inactivated influenza vaccine.

DNA of the CDR3: TGCAGTGCCATCAGGAAAAGCTCCTACGAGCAGTACTTC. It translates to CSAIRKSSYEQYF. The chain couples TRBV20-1 to TRBJ2-7; D not resolved. This CDR3 is built from 13 residues. The germline V gene encodes CDR1 DFQATT and CDR2 SNEGSKA (reference sequence). The V end lost 6 bases, the J end lost 0 bases, and 12 bases lay between the germline ends.

This clonotype was counted ten times or more. The chain links TRBV20-1 to TRBJ1-2; 10 bases are a match to TRBD1. Trimming at V came to 5 bases and at J to 14 bases, leaving 8 bases not matched to a gene. Germline values: CDR1 DFQATT, CDR2 SNEGSKA (reference sequence). The CDR3 consists of 11 residues. CDR3 protein: CSAPKTGGETF. Written as DNA, the CDR3 is TGCAGTGCTCCCAAGACAGGGGGCGAGACCTTC.

This clonotype was counted a few times. The chain recombines TRBV5-1 with TRBJ2-3; D is unresolved. The germline CDR1 and CDR2 sequences are SGHRS and YFSETQ. This CDR3 has 15 amino acids. The V end was cut by 4 bases, the J end by 3 bases, with 15 bases between. This CDR3 is CASSRQALGTDTQYF. As DNA, the CDR3 is TGCGCCAGCAGCCGCCAAGCCTTGGGAACAGATACGCAGTATTTT.

V gene TRBV6-5 combines with J gene TRBJ2-5; D remains unclear. Germline CDR1 is MNHEY and CDR2 is SVGAGI. Trimming removed 2 bases at V and 0 bases at J, with 7 bases between. The CDR3 has 14 residues. The CDR3 DNA is TGTGCCAGCAGTTACCCCGCGGACCAAGAGACCCAGTACTTC. It codes for CASSYPADQETQYF.